The 18 T cell receptor beta chains below all came from one sample that was sequenced in a study of radiotherapy plus CTLA-4 blockade in lung cancer. Method: immunoSEQ multiplex PCR; TCRdb's copy keeps in-frame clones and lacks some. The sample carries around 29,000 clones, more than 80% recorded once. The specimen was peripheral blood, collected from a patient treated with radiotherapy plus ipilimumab. The receptors here all came from a human donor with non-small cell lung cancer that progressed on radiotherapy plus ipilimumab.

The gene calls are TRBV7-2 and TRBJ2-3; D is uncertain. The CDR3 length is 12 residues. Trimming pared 6 bases from V and 6 bases from J, leaving 10 bases between. Germline CDR1 and CDR2: SGHTA and FQGNSA. This chain's CDR3 is CASREARDTQYF. CDR3 coding DNA: TGTGCCAGCAGGGAAGCGAGGGATACGCAGTATTTT.

V is TRBV7-3 and J is TRBJ2-3; TRBD2 might be the D (6 bases). Per the germline V gene, CDR1 is SGHTA and CDR2 is FQGTGA. The CDR3 runs 15 residues. Trimming removed 3 bases from V and 4 bases from J, with 14 bases in between. This chain's CDR3 is CASSLVLGGADTQYF. For the CDR3, the DNA is TGTGCCAGCAGCTTGGTGCTAGGAGGGGCAGATACGCAGTATTTT.

This chain links TRBV7-9 with TRBJ1-2; 7 positions agree with TRBD1. V lost 2 bases, J lost 4 bases, and 7 bases stayed unmatched. The CDR3 runs to 15 residues. From germline, CDR1 is SEHNR and CDR2 FQNEAQ (reference sequence). The CDR3 spells CASSLIQGDRYGYTF. CDR3 DNA sequence: TGTGCCAGCAGCTTAATTCAGGGGGACCGCTATGGCTACACCTTC.

The chain is built from TRBV9 and TRBJ2-2; 11 bases agree with TRBD1. This CDR3 comprises 16 residues. The ends lost 0 bases at V and 4 bases at J; junction bases unmatched: 2. Germline lookup yields CDR1 SGDLS and CDR2 YYNGEE. CDR3 DNA: TGTGCCAGCAGCGTAGTGGGGACAGGGGGCACCGGGGAGCTGTTTTTT. Its translation is CASSVVGTGGTGELFF.

The chain employs TRBV6-1 and TRBJ1-1, with a tentative D call TRBD1 (6 bases). This CDR3 region has 14 residues. The germline V gene has CDR1 MNHNS and CDR2 SASEGT. With 5 bases removed from V and 0 bases from J, the gap between germline ends came to 10 bases. The CDR3 is CASSRQEMNTEAFF. DNA of the CDR3: TGTGCCAGCAGTCGACAGGAAATGAACACTGAAGCTTTCTTT.

This chain links TRBV19 with TRBJ1-6; D ambiguous. Trimming shortened V by 5 bases and J by 10 bases, and 24 bases separated the two germline ends. Germline CDR1 LNHDA, CDR2 SQIVND (reference sequence). This CDR3 comprises 17 residues. CDR3 nucleotides: TGTGCCAGTAGTCCCGCTAGGATCAGTTCCCCCCTCTCACCCCTCCACTTT. It translates to CASSPARISSPLSPLHF.

CDR3 DNA: TGTGCCAGCAGCCCCGGACAGCGAGCCTTTAGTGAAAAACTGTTTTTT. Translating it yields CASSPGQRAFSEKLFF. The chain is built from TRBV2 and TRBJ1-4, with a tentative D call TRBD1 (6 bases). The V end was cut by 6 bases, the J end by 7 bases, with 21 bases between. This CDR3 is built from 16 residues. CDR1 SNHLY and CDR2 FYNNEI come from the germline V gene.

The rearrangement uses TRBV7-8 and TRBJ1-2, with 7 nucleotides matching TRBD1. V shed 7 bases and J 2 bases; nucleotides not matched to a gene: 7. Germline CDR1 and CDR2: SGHVS and FQNEAQ. The CDR3 sequence is 14 residues long. The CDR3 coding sequence is TGTGCCAGCACCTCGACAGGGTTCAACTATGGCTACACCTTC. It translates to CASTSTGFNYGYTF.

This clone was counted between two and nine times. V usage is TRBV19 and J usage is TRBJ2-7, with TRBD2 identical over 11 bases. This CDR3 comprises 15 residues. The germline gives CDR1 LNHDA, CDR2 SQIVND (reference sequence). The ends lost 6 bases at V and 5 bases at J; junction bases unmatched: 9. CDR3 residues: CASSPLAGGGNEQYF. DNA of the CDR3: TGTGCCAGTAGCCCTCTAGCGGGGGGAGGGAACGAGCAGTACTTC.

The chain has TRBV9 and TRBJ1-1, with a tentative D call TRBD1 (5 bases). With 4 bases removed from V and 5 bases from J, the gap between germline ends came to 15 bases. Per germline, CDR1 SGDLS and CDR2 YYNGEE. CDR3 length: 14 residues. The CDR3 region is CASSPGGFRTEAFF. CDR3 coding DNA: TGTGCCAGCAGCCCCGGGGGGTTTAGGACTGAAGCTTTCTTT.

The gene calls are TRBV7-9 and TRBJ1-2; the match to TRBD1 covers 7 bases. The CDR3 runs to 15 residues. Germline-derived CDR1 and CDR2 are SEHNR and FQNEAQ (reference sequence). With V trimmed by 4 bases and J by 1 base, 6 bases remained unmatched. The CDR3 loop reads CASSSGQEFNYGYTF. The CDR3 coding sequence is TGTGCCAGCAGCTCAGGACAGGAATTTAACTATGGCTACACCTTC.

The chain uses TRBV19 and TRBJ2-7; D might be TRBD2 (6 bases). Germline V lookup: CDR1 LNHDA, CDR2 SQIVND (reference sequence). The CDR3 loop spans 13 amino acids. V dropped 5 bases and J dropped 2 bases, with 10 bases sitting between them. The CDR3 sequence is CASSRGVTYEQYF. CDR3 coding DNA: TGTGCCAGTAGTCGCGGGGTGACCTACGAGCAGTACTTC.

This clone was detected once. V gene TRBV7-9 combines with J gene TRBJ2-7; D gene ambiguous. Germline V gene lookup returns CDR1 SEHNR and CDR2 FQNEAQ (reference sequence). The ends were cut back, 3 bases at V and 6 bases at J, with 15 bases in the middle. The CDR3 totals 14 residues. Here the CDR3 reads CASSFSGQAPEQYF. The CDR3 DNA reads TGTGCCAGCAGCTTTTCTGGGCAGGCTCCCGAGCAGTACTTC.

V usage is TRBV15 and J usage is TRBJ2-2; the D gene is possibly TRBD2 (6 bases). CDR3 length equals 16 residues. Germline V gene lookup returns CDR1 LNHNV and CDR2 YYDKDF (reference sequence). Trimming removed 8 bases from V and 1 base from J, with 17 bases in between. The CDR3 DNA follows: TGTGCCACCGTGCCGGGACTCCCTATGAACACCGGGGAGCTGTTTTTT. Translation: CATVPGLPMNTGELFF.

The CDR3 bases are TGTGCCAGCAGCCGCCTCTCCGCCAGCTATAATTCACCCCTCCACTTT. As protein: CASSRLSASYNSPLHF. The V call is TRBV14, the J call TRBJ1-6; D is uncertain. CDR3 length equals 16 residues. V was clipped by 4 bases and J by 3 bases, with 13 bases between them. The V gene's germline CDR1 is SGHDN and CDR2 FVKESK.

The rearrangement joins TRBV9 to TRBJ2-5; 15 bases align to TRBD2. The CDR3 totals 14 residues. The germline V gene encodes CDR1 SGDLS and CDR2 YYNGEE. V shed 3 bases, J shed 9 bases, and the junction held 3 bases outside the gene matches. CDR3 in amino acids: CASSAGTSGGSQYF. DNA for the CDR3: TGTGCCAGCAGCGCCGGGACTAGCGGGGGGTCCCAGTACTTC.

This chain connects TRBV27 to TRBJ2-1; 8 bases map to TRBD2. Germline V gene lookup returns CDR1 MNHEY and CDR2 SMNVEV (reference sequence). The length of the CDR3 is 16 residues. Germline trimming cut 3 bases from V and 3 bases from J; bases unmatched to any gene: 7. The CDR3 DNA reads as TGTGCCAGCAGTTTTGGGCCCGGGGGGGGCTACAATGAGCAGTTCTTC. Translated: CASSFGPGGGYNEQFF.

The V call is TRBV5-1, the J call TRBJ2-5; 7 nucleotides match TRBD2. The CDR3 runs 16 residues. Germline V CDR1 and CDR2: SGHRS, YFSETQ. V lost 2 bases to trimming and J lost 1 base; unmatched junction nucleotides: 8. CDR3: CASSLDGRGIQETQYF. The CDR3 DNA reads TGCGCCAGCAGCTTAGACGGGCGGGGGATCCAAGAGACCCAGTACTTC.